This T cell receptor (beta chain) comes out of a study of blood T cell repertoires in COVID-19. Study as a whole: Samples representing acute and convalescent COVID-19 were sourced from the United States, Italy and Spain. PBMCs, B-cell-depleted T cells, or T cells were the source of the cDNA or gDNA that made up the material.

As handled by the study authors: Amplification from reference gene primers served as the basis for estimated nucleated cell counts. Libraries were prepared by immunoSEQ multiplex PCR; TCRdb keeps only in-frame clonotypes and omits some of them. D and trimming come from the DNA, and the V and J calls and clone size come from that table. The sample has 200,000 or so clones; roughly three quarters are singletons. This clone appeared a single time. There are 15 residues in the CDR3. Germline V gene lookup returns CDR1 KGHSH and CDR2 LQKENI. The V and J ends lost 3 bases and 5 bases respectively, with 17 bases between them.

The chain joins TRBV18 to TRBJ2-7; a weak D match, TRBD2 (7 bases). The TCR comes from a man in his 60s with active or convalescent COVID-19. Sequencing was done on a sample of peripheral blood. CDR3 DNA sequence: TGTGCCAGCTCACCCTCAGGCGGGGGCGGTAACGAGCAGTACTTC. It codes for CASSPSGGGGNEQYF.